Each of the 30 T cell receptor beta chains below was sequenced from the same sample in a study of spatial heterogeneity in lung cancer. Study-wide findings and caveats: Within tumors, counts of expanded alpha and beta TCRs tracked tumor mutation counts.

TCRdb reprocessed the 5' RACE reads with MiXCR, giving one entry per CDR3 protein. The repertoire holds approximately 94,000 distinct CDR3 sequences, 4.4% seen once, with around 20% in the top ten. Antigens of these TCRs are unknown. Documented time point: sample taken at primary tumor resection. Source: lung tumor tissue, taken at surgery. The receptors shown here come from a male donor with early-stage non-small cell lung cancer.

This clonotype was detected many times. This chain links TRBV12-3 or TRBV12-4 with TRBJ2-2; 10 bases line up with TRBD2. V lost 5 bases to trimming and J lost 8 bases; unmatched junction nucleotides: 5. The CDR3 loop spans 14 amino acids. The DNA of the CDR3 is TGTGCCAGCAGTCCTAGCGGGAGCGGGGGGGAGCTGTTTTTT. Its protein is CASSPSGSGGELFF.

This clonotype was seen ten or more times. The rearrangement joins TRBV2 to TRBJ2-3; D may match TRBD1 or TRBD2 (6 bases each). V was pared by 7 bases and J by 9 bases, with 32 bases between. In germline, CDR1 is SNHLY, CDR2 FYNNEI. There are 18 residues in the CDR3. The CDR3 DNA reads TGTGCCAGCAACGAACAGGGATCATGGGGGGCCCACAGATCAACGCAGTATTTT. It specifies CASNEQGSWGAHRSTQYF.

This clonotype is a singleton in its sample. V usage is TRBV14 and J usage is TRBJ2-7, with D unclear. The ends were cut back, 0 bases at V and 0 bases at J, with 9 bases in the middle. Germline V lookup: CDR1 SGHDN, CDR2 FVKESK. The CDR3 contains 15 residues. The DNA for the CDR3 is TGTGCCAGCAGCCAAGATCGGGCGAGCTCCTACGAGCAGTACTTC. It codes for CASSQDRASSYEQYF.

This clonotype has at least ten counts. This chain uses TRBV6-5 with TRBJ2-7; TRBD2 agrees at 7 bases. The CDR3 contains 12 residues. With 8 bases clipped from V and 2 bases from J, the junction kept 3 bases outside the gene matches. Germline V gene data show CDR1 as MNHEY and CDR2 as SVGAGI. This chain's CDR3 is CASGRAAYEQYF. The CDR3 coding sequence is TGTGCCAGCGGGAGGGCCGCCTACGAGCAGTACTTC.

This clonotype showed up many times. V usage is TRBV29-1 and J usage is TRBJ2-3; D unresolved. Germline CDR1 SQVTM, CDR2 ANQGSEA. The CDR3 runs to 10 residues. Trimming pared 7 bases from V and 7 bases from J, leaving 9 bases between. CDR3 coding DNA: TGCAGCGCTAAGGGAAATACGCAGTATTTT. It yields the protein CSAKGNTQYF.

The CDR3 region is CASSLIWPEEAFF. CDR3 bases: TGTGCCAGCAGCTTAATATGGCCAGAAGAAGCTTTCTTT. The chain employs TRBV7-9 and TRBJ1-1, with D unclear. The germline gives CDR1 SEHNR, CDR2 FQNEAQ (reference sequence). There are 13 residues in the CDR3. V lost 2 bases and J 8 bases, leaving 12 bases between the germline ends.

This clonotype was seen at least ten times. This chain connects TRBV5-6 to TRBJ2-2; no definite D call. The CDR3 is made up of 14 amino acids. V lost 3 bases to trimming and J lost 7 bases, with 13 bases between them. Germline CDR1 SGHDT, CDR2 YYEEEE. In DNA form, the CDR3 reads TGTGCCAGCAGCTCCACGGGTGGGTACGGGGAGCTGTTTTTT. This translates into CASSSTGGYGELFF.

This clonotype occurred many times. The chain is built from TRBV29-1 and TRBJ1-3; the D is unclear. The CDR3 runs to 14 residues. The V end lost 5 bases, the J end lost 4 bases, and 15 bases lay between the germline ends. Germline lookup yields CDR1 SQVTM and CDR2 ANQGSEA. The CDR3 region is CSVRLLIGGNTIYF. In DNA form, the CDR3 reads TGCAGCGTTAGATTACTGATAGGAGGAAACACCATATATTTT.

The chain combines TRBV12-3 or TRBV12-4 with TRBJ2-3, with D hard to call. V dropped 2 bases and J dropped 6 bases, with 3 bases sitting between them. This CDR3 comprises 11 residues. The CDR3 DNA reads as TGTGCCAGCAGTTTATTGGATACGCAGTATTTT. Translation gives CASSLLDTQYF.

This clonotype was counted between two and nine times. The DNA for the CDR3 is TGCGCCAGCAGCTTGGGAGCGGGAGGGATCGGAGAGACCCAGTACTTC. This translates into CASSLGAGGIGETQYF. This chain links TRBV5-1 with TRBJ2-5; 10 bases are a match to TRBD2. This CDR3 region has 16 residues. The germline V gene has CDR1 SGHRS and CDR2 YFSETQ. J gave up 4 bases and V 0 bases, and 6 bases lay outside the gene matches.

The V call is TRBV4-1, the J call TRBJ2-2; D remains unclear. This CDR3 is built from 15 residues. Germline values: CDR1 MGHRA, CDR2 YSYEKL. The V end was cut by 0 bases, the J end by 7 bases, with 12 bases between. The DNA of the CDR3 is TGCGCCAGCAGCCAAGATGCCCCCCCCGACGGGGAGCTGTTTTTT. This codes for CASSQDAPPDGELFF.

This clonotype was picked up many times. The rearrangement uses TRBV4-1 and TRBJ2-2; 8 bases line up with TRBD2. The CDR3 has 17 residues. Germline CDR1 is MGHRA and CDR2 is YSYEKL. Germline trimming cut 0 bases from V and 6 bases from J; bases unmatched to any gene: 9. The CDR3 region is CASSQDRLAGVSGELFF. In DNA form, the CDR3 reads TGCGCCAGCAGCCAAGATCGGCTAGCGGGTGTATCCGGGGAGCTGTTTTTT.

The V gene is TRBV9, the J gene TRBJ2-5, with D possibly being TRBD1 (7 bases). The CDR3 covers 16 residues. Germline assignment: CDR1 SGDLS and CDR2 YYNGEE. V shed 3 bases and J shed 5 bases, with 20 bases lying between them. Here the CDR3 DNA reads TGTGCCAGCAGCGCGGGGGAAACAGGGGAGATGGAGACCCAGTACTTC. This translates into CASSAGETGEMETQYF. The full variable domain, in which reference TRBV9 and TRBJ2-5 provide the parts outside the CDR3, is DSGVTQTPKHLITATGQRVTLRCSPRSGDLSVYWYQQSLDQGLQFLIQYYNGEERAKGNILERFSAQQFPDLHSELNLSSLELGDSALYFCASSAGETGEMETQYFGPGTRLLVL.

Many counts were recorded for this clonotype. The CDR3 region is CASSQEAGPGTQPQHF. CDR3 in DNA: TGCGCCAGCAGCCAAGAAGCCGGGCCCGGTACTCAGCCCCAGCATTTT. V gene TRBV4-1 combines with J gene TRBJ1-5; D uncertain. Trimming pared 0 bases from V and 6 bases from J, leaving 15 bases between. This CDR3 has 16 residues. CDR1 is MGHRA, CDR2 YSYEKL, per germline.

There are many counts of this clonotype. The genes are TRBV15 and TRBJ2-1; the match to TRBD2 covers 7 bases. Trimming at V came to 4 bases and at J to 9 bases, leaving 12 bases not matched to a gene. There are 15 residues in the CDR3. The germline gives CDR1 LNHNV, CDR2 YYDKDF (reference sequence). The CDR3 DNA reads TGTGCCACCAGCAAACGGGACTATCCCTACGGTGAGCAGTTCTTC. Residues: CATSKRDYPYGEQFF.

This clonotype was recorded at least ten times. The rearrangement joins TRBV11-2 to TRBJ2-2, with D perhaps assigned TRBD1 or TRBD2 (5 bases each). The V gene's germline CDR1 is SGHAT and CDR2 FQNNGV. V was shortened by 6 bases and J by 5 bases, with 13 bases between the two germline ends. The CDR3 sequence is 14 residues long. CDR3 nucleotides: TGTGCCAGCAGACTAGACAGACTAACCGGGGAGCTGTTTTTT. As protein: CASRLDRLTGELFF. Using reference TRBV11-2 and TRBJ2-2 for the parts outside the CDR3, the full variable domain is EAGVAQSPRYKIIEKRQSVAFWCNPISGHATLYWYQQILGQGPKLLIQFQNNGVVDDSQLPKDRFSAERLKGVDSTLKIQPAKLEDSAVYLCASRLDRLTGELFFGEGSRLTVL.

This clonotype appeared many times. This chain joins TRBV6-2 or TRBV6-3 and TRBJ2-5; a weak D match, TRBD2 (5 bases). The germline CDR1 and CDR2 sequences are MNHEY and SVGEGT. This CDR3 contains 14 residues. The V gene lost 6 bases and the J gene lost 7 bases, with 18 bases spanning the gap. CDR3 amino acids: CASRYLLGGGTQYF. The CDR3 nucleotides read TGTGCCAGCAGGTATCTACTGGGCGGAGGGACCCAGTACTTC.

This clonotype was counted at least ten times. The chain joins TRBV7-2 to TRBJ1-1, with a possible D match to TRBD1 (6 bases). The CDR3 has 15 amino acids. Germline loops: CDR1 SGHTA, CDR2 FQGNSA. Trimming took off 1 base at V and 7 bases at J, with 16 bases between the two ends. This CDR3 reads CASSLGQAVSGEAFF. CDR3 DNA sequence: TGTGCCAGCAGCTTAGGACAGGCCGTTTCGGGTGAAGCTTTCTTT. The full variable domain, its missing parts supplied by reference TRBV7-2 and TRBJ1-1, is GAGVSQSPSNKVTEKGKDVELRCDPISGHTALYWYRQSLGQGLEFLIYFQGNSAPDKSGLPSDRFSAERTGGSVSTLTIQRTQQEDSAVYLCASSLGQAVSGEAFFGQGTRLTVV.

This clonotype was seen many times. The V gene is TRBV11-2, the J gene TRBJ2-1; unclear D gene. Trimming pared 5 bases from V and 6 bases from J, leaving 14 bases between. CDR1 and CDR2 from the germline V gene are SGHAT and FQNNGV. This CDR3 is built from 14 residues. The CDR3 DNA is TGTGCCAGCAGCCTATCCGAGGCTAGCAATGAGCAGTTCTTC. Translation gives CASSLSEASNEQFF.

This clonotype has ten or more counts. This chain joins TRBV5-1 and TRBJ2-3; D gene unclear. The germline V gene encodes CDR1 SGHRS and CDR2 YFSETQ. There are 12 residues in the CDR3. Trimming left V 4 bases short and J 4 bases short, with 7 bases between. CDR3 residues: CASSVPADTQYF. Here the CDR3 DNA reads TGCGCCAGCAGCGTGCCCGCAGATACGCAGTATTTT.

At least ten counts were recorded for this clonotype. V is TRBV6-5 and J is TRBJ2-2; D remains unclear. The CDR3 is made up of 14 amino acids. The V and J ends lost 4 bases and 5 bases respectively, with 11 bases between them. Germline V gives CDR1 MNHEY, CDR2 SVGAGI. CDR3 protein: CASSSAGETGELFF. For the CDR3, the DNA is TGTGCCAGCAGTTCCGCTGGAGAAACCGGGGAGCTGTTTTTT.

In its sample, this clonotype was seen many times. The rearrangement links TRBV9 to TRBJ1-1, with D hard to call. Trimming took 3 bases from V and 5 from J, leaving 11 bases between them. This CDR3 spans 13 amino acids. CDR1 and CDR2 from the germline V gene are SGDLS and YYNGEE. The CDR3 loop reads CASSEDGRTEAFF. The CDR3 DNA follows: TGTGCCAGCAGCGAGGACGGACGGACTGAAGCTTTCTTT. The entire variable domain, with the rest obtained from reference TRBV9 and TRBJ1-1, is as follows: DSGVTQTPKHLITATGQRVTLRCSPRSGDLSVYWYQQSLDQGLQFLIQYYNGEERAKGNILERFSAQQFPDLHSELNLSSLELGDSALYFCASSEDGRTEAFFGQGTRLTVV.

This clonotype was counted at least ten times. The gene calls are TRBV11-1 and TRBJ2-3; no definite D call. The germline gives CDR1 SGHAT, CDR2 FQDESV (reference sequence). This CDR3 contains 15 residues. V lost 5 bases to trimming and J lost 7 bases, with 19 bases between them. CDR3 sequence (DNA): TGTGCCAGCAGCCCTCCCAGCCGGAGTTTCCATACGCAGTATTTT. Its translation: CASSPPSRSFHTQYF.

This clonotype has more than one count but fewer than ten. The genes are TRBV6-5 and TRBJ2-5; 11 nucleotides match TRBD2. Per the germline V gene, CDR1 is MNHEY and CDR2 is SVGAGI. V dropped 6 bases and J dropped 2; count of bases not matched to a gene: 5. CDR3 size: 15 residues. CDR3 loop: CASRIAGGSQETQYF. As DNA, the CDR3 is TGTGCCAGCAGGATAGCGGGAGGGTCTCAAGAGACCCAGTACTTC.

This clonotype showed up many times. The rearrangement joins TRBV2 to TRBJ1-6; D possibly corresponds to TRBD1 (5 bases). Trimming removed 8 bases from V and 4 bases from J, with 15 bases in between. Per the germline V gene, CDR1 is SNHLY and CDR2 is FYNNEI. The CDR3 length is 15 residues. CDR3 nucleotides: TGTGCCAGCGCCGAGGGGATTGGGTATAATTCACCCCTCCACTTT. This translates into CASAEGIGYNSPLHF. The whole variable domain, filled in from reference TRBV2 and TRBJ1-6, reads EPEVTQTPSHQVTQMGQEVILRCVPISNHLYFYWYRQILGQKVEFLVSFYNNEISEKSEIFDDQFSVERPDGSNFTLKIRSTKLEDSAMYFCASAEGIGYNSPLHFGNGTRLTVT.

This clonotype was observed many times. The J gene is TRBJ2-2, the V gene TRBV5-1, with D possibly being TRBD1 (6 bases). Germline V gene data show CDR1 as SGHRS and CDR2 as YFSETQ. This CDR3 spans 15 amino acids. Trimming stripped 3 bases from V and 5 bases from J, with 14 bases between. CDR3 DNA: TGCGCCAGCAGCTCACTTCTTACAGGGACCGGGGAGCTGTTTTTT. This codes for CASSSLLTGTGELFF.

A note on this clonotype: Sequence at one end of the junction differs from germline and may be a read error. The chain uses TRBV27 and TRBJ2-5, with D tentatively TRBD1 or TRBD2 (5 bases each). This CDR3 region has 13 residues. Germline CDR1 and CDR2: MNHEY and SMNVEV (reference sequence). The CDR3, as DNA: TGTGTCAGCGCCGGGACGTACCAAGAGACCCAGTACTTC. Protein: CVSAGTYQETQYF.

J is TRBJ1-5 and V is TRBV2, with D perhaps matching TRBD1 (5 bases). This CDR3 has 14 residues. V was shortened by 6 bases and J by 6 bases, with 15 bases between the two germline ends. The germline gives CDR1 SNHLY, CDR2 FYNNEI. The CDR3 loop reads CASRIQENIQPQHF. Written as DNA, the CDR3 is TGTGCCAGCAGGATACAGGAAAATATTCAGCCCCAGCATTTT.

The chain links TRBV12-3 or TRBV12-4 to TRBJ2-7; D not resolved. There are 14 residues in the CDR3. Deletions cut 3 bases from V and 0 bases from J, with 9 bases between. The CDR3 DNA reads TGTGCCAGCAGTTTGACGGCTAGCTCCTACGAGCAGTACTTC. It yields the protein CASSLTASSYEQYF.

This clonotype occurred many times. This sequence joins TRBV11-2 and TRBJ1-1; D gene unclear. The CDR3 spans 13 residues. The germline V gene has CDR1 SGHAT and CDR2 FQNNGV. Trimming took off 0 bases at V and 7 bases at J, with 9 bases between the two ends. CDR3 nucleotides: TGTGCCAGCAGCTTAGATCCTGGAAGTGAAGCTTTCTTT. Its protein product is CASSLDPGSEAFF.